This TCR beta chain was obtained from a study of T-cell reconstitution after alpha-beta-depleted transplantation in children. This clonotype was picked up many times. Preparation of the TCRbeta library used unique molecular identifiers. TCRdb redid the calling of the PCR reads with MiXCR, one entry per CDR3 protein. The sample consists of about 300,000 distinct CDR3 sequences, over 9% of them appearing once. The CDR3 has 15 residues. V gave up 1 base and J gave up 4 bases, with 13 bases separating them. The germline V gene has CDR1 SGHVS and CDR2 FQNEAQ. The sample in question was PBMCs, obtained before TCRalphabeta/CD19-depleted stem cell transplant. The V and J genes are TRBV7-8 and TRBJ2-5; no clear D. This clonotype was sampled from a boy in the first two years of life with acute myeloid leukemia, due to receive a stem cell transplant. The CDR3 is CASSLGVDLPETQYF. CDR3 DNA sequence: TGTGCCAGCAGCTTAGGAGTTGACCTACCAGAGACCCAGTACTTC.